These 18 T cell receptor beta chains share one sample of origin, sequenced in a study of blood T cells in healthy people across ages. Then a second PCR, running about 6 to 12 cycles, was carried out with a sample-barcoded 5' primer and a J-beta primer mix. TCRdb itself ran the 5' RACE reads through MiXCR, one entry per CDR3 protein. The sample has some 1.7 million distinct CDR3 sequences, 28% seen once. The sample comprised blood. The receptors were gathered from a woman in her twenties or thirties in good health.

This clonotype was seen a handful of times. This rearrangement joins TRBV27 to TRBJ2-7, with D perhaps given as TRBD1 or TRBD2 (5 bases each). The CDR3 runs 16 residues. Germline V gene sequence: CDR1 MNHEY, CDR2 SMNVEV (reference sequence). V gave up 1 base and J gave up 0 bases, with 13 bases separating them. Written as DNA, the CDR3 is TGTGCCAGCAGTTTATTCTTGGGACCCTTCTCCTACGAGCAGTACTTC. Translated: CASSLFLGPFSYEQYF.

Many counts were recorded for this clonotype. This chain links TRBV10-3 with TRBJ2-7; 8 positions match TRBD1. Losses at the gene ends were 10 bases for V and 5 bases for J; bases not matched to a gene: 10. The length of the CDR3 is 13 residues. CDR1 and CDR2 (germline): ENHRY, SYGVKD. The CDR3 DNA sequence: TGTGCCACCACGGGGACAGGAGCGGACGAGCAGTACTTC. Its translation is CATTGTGADEQYF.

The V gene is TRBV6-5, the J gene TRBJ1-5; 8 positions match TRBD1. The CDR3 loop spans 15 amino acids. Trimming at V came to 6 bases and at J to 7 bases, leaving 11 bases not matched to a gene. Germline assignment: CDR1 MNHEY and CDR2 SVGAGI. The CDR3 DNA sequence: TGTGCCAGCAGCACCACAGGGACAGGCATACAGCCCCAGCATTTT. It codes for CASSTTGTGIQPQHF.

The CDR3 DNA reads TGTGCCAGCACCCCCGGCACTGGGGAGCTGTTTTTT. It specifies CASTPGTGELFF. The chain uses TRBV7-9 and TRBJ2-2, with D unresolved. V gave up 7 bases and J gave up 8 bases, with 11 bases separating them. The CDR3 has 12 amino acids. The germline CDR1 and CDR2 sequences are SEHNR and FQNEAQ (reference sequence).

A few counts support this clonotype. This chain uses TRBV5-1 with TRBJ2-1; 8 nucleotides align to TRBD1. Trimming cost V 4 bases and J 12 bases; bases outside gene matches: 9. Per germline, CDR1 SGHRS and CDR2 YFSETQ. The CDR3 is made up of 13 amino acids. DNA of the CDR3: TGCGCCAGCAGCACCCGGACAGGGCTGGTGCAGTTCTTC. It yields the protein CASSTRTGLVQFF.

There are a few counts of this clonotype. The V and J genes are TRBV27 and TRBJ2-7; weak D call: TRBD2 (6 bases). The germline V gene encodes CDR1 MNHEY and CDR2 SMNVEV (reference sequence). The V end was cut by 3 bases, the J end by 3 bases, with 24 bases between. The CDR3 is made up of 18 amino acids. CDR3 sequence reads: CASSLRASWRDGSYEQYF. The CDR3 DNA sequence: TGTGCCAGCAGTTTGCGGGCGTCTTGGCGGGATGGTAGCTACGAGCAGTACTTC.

J is TRBJ2-3 and V is TRBV29-1; the D gene could be TRBD1 or TRBD2 (6 bases each). CDR3 size: 13 residues. Trimming pared 6 bases from V and 5 bases from J, leaving 15 bases between. The germline gives CDR1 SQVTM, CDR2 ANQGSEA. The CDR3 loop is CSVGGQAEDTQYF. For the CDR3, the DNA is TGCAGCGTGGGGGGACAAGCTGAAGATACGCAGTATTTT.

This clonotype showed up just a few times. The chain has TRBV12-3 or TRBV12-4 and TRBJ1-2; D is perhaps TRBD1 (6 bases). The CDR3 has 14 amino acids. Trimming pared 5 bases from V and 1 base from J, leaving 11 bases between. The CDR3 region has the DNA TGTGCCAGCAGTGCGGACAGCCATAACTATGGCTACACCTTC. Protein: CASSADSHNYGYTF.

On this clonotype: A much more abundant neighbour one base away suggests this may be a read error. The rearrangement uses TRBV20-1 and TRBJ2-4, with D perhaps matching TRBD1 or TRBD2 (5 bases each). The germline V gene encodes CDR1 DFQATT and CDR2 SNEGSKA (reference sequence). The ends were cut back, 5 bases at V and 13 bases at J, with 24 bases in the middle. The CDR3 extends over 14 amino acids. The CDR3 DNA reads TGCAGTGCTCGGGGTCAGGGTGTATACAATGAGCAGTACTTC. This sequence encodes CSARGQGVYNEQYF.

The chain has TRBV12-3 or TRBV12-4 and TRBJ2-1, with D possibly being TRBD1 or TRBD2 (6 bases each). This CDR3 has 14 residues. Deletions cut 1 base from V and 6 bases from J, with 10 bases between. The CDR3 is CASSLEGGGNEQFF. As DNA, the CDR3 is TGTGCCAGCAGTTTAGAAGGGGGAGGCAATGAGCAGTTCTTC.

This rearrangement joins TRBV3-1 to TRBJ2-5; a weak D match, TRBD2 (6 bases). V was pared by 1 base and J by 5 bases, with 26 bases between. The CDR3 is made up of 19 amino acids. Per the germline V gene, CDR1 is LGHDT and CDR2 is YNNKEL (reference sequence). This CDR3 reads CASSQVSGRRASGFETQYF. As DNA, the CDR3 is TGTGCCAGCAGCCAAGTTAGTGGAAGGAGGGCTTCGGGATTTGAGACCCAGTACTTC.

This clonotype was found a few times. The V and J genes are TRBV20-1 and TRBJ2-5; 9 bases match TRBD2. The J segment lost 4 bases and the V segment lost 0 bases, leaving 12 bases of the junction unmatched. This CDR3 is 17 amino acids long. Germline loops: CDR1 DFQATT, CDR2 SNEGSKA (reference sequence). The DNA of the CDR3 is TGCAGTGCTAGAGATCTAGCGGGGTTACAGGTGGGAGAGACCCAGTACTTC. This translates into CSARDLAGLQVGETQYF.

About this clonotype: Relative to the germline gene, one junction end is altered; a read error may explain this. The chain carries TRBV7-2 and TRBJ1-3; 11 bases map to TRBD1. This CDR3 contains 17 residues. The V gene's germline CDR1 is SGHTA and CDR2 FQGNSA. The CDR3 nucleotides read TGTGCCAGCAGGGGGACAGGGGGGACTTTCTCTGGAAACACCGTATATTTT. Its translation: CASRGTGGTFSGNTVYF. Full variable domain (missing parts from reference TRBV7-2 and TRBJ1-3): GAGVSQSPSNKVTEKGKDVELRCDPISGHTALYWYRQSLGQGLEFLIYFQGNSAPDKSGLPSDRFSAERTGGSVSTLTIQRTQQEDSAVYLCASRGTGGTFSGNTVYFGEGSWLTVV.

This clonotype was picked up many times. The chain uses TRBV20-1 and TRBJ1-2, with a possible D match to TRBD1 (5 bases). This CDR3 contains 14 residues. The V gene lost 4 bases and the J gene lost 2 bases, with 14 bases spanning the gap. CDR1 and CDR2 from the germline V gene are DFQATT and SNEGSKA (reference sequence). The CDR3, as DNA: TGCAGTGCTATTCCCCCGACAGCCAACTATGGCTACACCTTC. Translating gives CSAIPPTANYGYTF.

This clonotype was seen a handful of times. The genes are TRBV7-6 and TRBJ2-1, with D perhaps TRBD2 (6 bases). The DNA end lines up better with TRBJ2-7; the J call may be wrong. The CDR3 has 14 residues. Looked up from germline, CDR1 is SGHVS and CDR2 is FNYEAQ. The DNA of the CDR3 is TGTGCCAGCAGCCGCACCGGGCGGGGCAATGAGCAGTACTTC. It yields the protein CASSRTGRGNEQYF.

The chain couples TRBV7-9 to TRBJ2-1, with D tentatively TRBD1 or TRBD2 (5 bases each). V was cut by 5 bases and J by 14 bases, with 13 bases left in between. Germline V CDR1 and CDR2: SEHNR, FQNEAQ (reference sequence). The CDR3 is 11 residues long. The CDR3 sequence is CASSRGPDKFF. Written as DNA, the CDR3 is TGTGCCAGCAGCCGGGGACCCGACAAGTTCTTC.

Only a few counts were recorded for this clonotype. This rearrangement joins TRBV10-3 to TRBJ2-7; TRBD1 might be the D (6 bases). From germline, CDR1 is ENHRY and CDR2 SYGVKD. This CDR3 is built from 14 residues. Deletions cut 4 bases from V and 2 bases from J, with 12 bases between. Here the CDR3 DNA reads TGTGCCATCAGTGGGGCAGGGGTGACCTACGAGCAGTACTTC. This translates into CAISGAGVTYEQYF.

The rearrangement joins TRBV2 to TRBJ1-5; no firm D call. Germline V gene sequence: CDR1 SNHLY, CDR2 FYNNEI. CDR3 length: 14 amino acids. Trimming removed 6 bases from V and 6 bases from J, with 15 bases in between. CDR3 sequence: CASRGSGGGQPQHF. CDR3 coding DNA: TGTGCCAGCAGGGGGTCGGGAGGCGGTCAGCCCCAGCATTTT.